This TCR beta chain came from a study of ipilimumab plus nivolumab after autologous stem cell transplantation. Study at large: Patients received a median of about 5 ipilimumab and 8 or 9 nivolumab doses.

Through week 26, nivolumab 3 mg/kg IV was given weeks 1, 4, 7, 10, then biweekly. V shed 0 bases and J shed 1 base, with 12 bases lying between them. CDR1 and CDR2 (germline): LGHNA, YNFKEQ. This CDR3 spans 17 amino acids. The assay was immunoSEQ multiplex PCR, and TCRdb's table has in-frame clones only and misses some. The repertoire includes almost 15,000 clones, 60% to 75% of them detected once, and less than 11% sits in the top ten. This clone was counted a few times. The antigen remains unidentified. The study, taken as a whole, reports: Per the authors, repertoire, Treg and microbiota data justify further study.

The receptor was derived from a male donor with primary mediastinal lymphoma. Source: PBMCs, taken in a trial of ipilimumab plus nivolumab as post-transplant consolidation. V gene TRBV4-2 combines with J gene TRBJ1-4; D unclear. CDR3 sequence reads: CASSQERRTVTNEKLFF. In DNA form, the CDR3 reads TGTGCCAGCAGCCAAGAACGAAGGACGGTAACTAATGAAAAACTGTTTTTT.